This T cell receptor beta chain is from a study of monozygotic twins with inflammatory bowel disease. Study-level results: On the inverse Simpson index, IBD patients scored lower for TCRbeta diversity than healthy co-twins.

As regards this clonotype: The antigen is not known.

Per individual sample, eight separate reactions were used to make cDNA. TCRalpha along with TCRbeta cDNA was subjected to two nested PCRs lasting approximately 16 and 9 cycles. From the 5' RACE reads, TCRdb lists one entry per CDR3 protein and no DNA. The listing records some 300,000 distinct CDR3 sequences. Each donor had roughly 2.3 ml of blood drawn. The CDR3 is 16 residues long. The germline V gene has CDR1 SEHNR and CDR2 FQNEAQ (reference sequence). This clonotype originated in a human donor with ulcerative colitis or Crohn's disease, or a healthy co-twin of an affected twin (not recorded which). The sequencing sample was made of blood. The chain links TRBV7-9 to TRBJ2-1; TCRdb gives TRBD1 as the D gene, but with no DNA this cannot be confirmed. The CDR3 region is CASSLGRVGSRDEQFF.